What follows describes a single T cell receptor (beta chain). This clonotype was picked up many times. Its antigen target is currently unknown. The record has no base qualities; no much larger clone is one base away. This entry comes from a study of T cells in Graves' hyperthyroidism and ophthalmopathy (dated by TCRdb to between 2018 and 2021). For context, the study as a whole: Peripheral blood was sampled at the time of initial diagnosis, prior to any treatment. To identify TCR V-J signatures that set the groups apart, the researchers used a discovery cohort of 100 patients, made up of 40 to 45 with Graves' ophthalmopathy and 55 to 65 with stable Graves' hyperthyroidism. Prospective prediction of ophthalmopathy was tested in an independent validation cohort consisting of some 18 hyperthyroidism patients and some 16 patients who later progressed to ophthalmopathy. The roughly 91 discovery patients were randomly divided into training and test sets at a 7:3 ratio. Thyroid tissue and blood T-cell repertoires from about 6 Graves' hyperthyroidism patients were also compared in the study. Once sampling was done, hyperthyroidism patients were given methimazole at a starting dose of 30 mg daily, whereas ophthalmopathy patients were given high-dose intravenous methylprednisolone. According to the paper, TCR Vbeta CDR3 sequencing was carried out on around 140 peripheral blood samples, which came from approximately 43 ophthalmopathy, around 75 hyperthyroidism and 17 progressor patients. What the authors observed across the whole study: During validation, the model predicted progression to ophthalmopathy a median of around six months ahead of onset, with around 71% sensitivity and less than 85% specificity. Blood samples also contained most of the expanded thyroid clonotypes (frequency above 0.001), which suggests that blood repertoires may reflect thyroid immune responses. In cross-validation, a model built on a 13 V-J signature told ophthalmopathy apart from stable hyperthyroidism with over 85% sensitivity and roughly 81% specificity, and in testing the same model reached 80%/75%. No statistical method was used to set the sample size in advance, and investigators knew the group allocation.

Graves' hyperthyroidism was defined as stable when no progression to ophthalmopathy occurred over 18 months of follow-up. The hyperthyroidism patients were between 18 and 65 years old and newly diagnosed, with a disease duration of less than 2 months. Patients with uncontrolled infections, other autoimmune diseases, pregnancy or lactation were excluded. Diagnoses were established on the basis of clinical symptoms, serum thyroxine and TRAb, thyroid ultrasound, and orbital computed tomography. Ficoll-Paque density gradient centrifugation was used to isolate PBMCs from around 10 ml of fresh peripheral blood. Total RNA was extracted using Trizol reagent, and RNA quality was assessed on an Agilent 2100 Bioanalyzer. The TCR beta CDR3 regions were amplified from the RNA transcripts. The TCR CDR3 was subjected to a first round of RT-PCR using the HTBI primer set and the Qiagen OneStep RT-PCR kit. The libraries were constructed in a second round of multiplex PCR and then size-selected and purified. Libraries were sequenced paired-end with 100 bp reads on an Illumina HiSeq2000. Under the source paper's analysis protocol: SOAPnuke was used to process the raw data, removing reads that contained adapters or uncalled bases, had a mean Phred below 15, or lacked an exact match to the constant primer or identifier. High-quality paired reads were merged with COPE v1.2.5, and unique nucleotide sequences were defined as clonotypes. Clonotypes were aligned to IMGT TRBV, TRBD and TRBJ reference segments using MiTCR v1.1. The analysis included only V-J combinations with a frequency above 0.0001, which together covered around 99% of the repertoires. A TCS score was defined as the ratio between F50 (clonal expansion) and ExV (chaos), using BLOSUM62-based TCRdist between CDR3 peptides within each V-J. Welch's t-statistics and random forest reduced fewer than 600 V-J features to 13, which were used in a naive Bayes classifier (R e1071). The Morisita-Horn index was used to measure how similar the thyroid and blood repertoires were. TCRdb reran the public reads through fastp at Q25 and MiXCR, keeping productive beta chains. Entries are consolidated by CDR3 protein sequence, retaining the most common genes and DNA. The V and J calls follow TCRdb's processing rather than the paper's. The sample includes 750,000 to 950,000 distinct CDR3 sequences, with roughly 40% observed a single time. Of the sample, approximately 8.7% falls within the top ten clones.

Trimming leaves V shorter by 2 bases and J shorter by 8 bases, with the junction holding 6 bases beyond the gene matches. From its cysteine to its phenylalanine, the CDR3 spans 13 amino acids. Of the read, only the CDR3 DNA is kept; its 39 bases are in frame from base 1. Based on the germline V gene (reference sequence), the CDR1 and CDR2 sequences are DFQATT and SNEGSKA. The chain uses TRBV20-1 and TRBJ1-3; 7 nucleotides in the junction match TRBD1. This clonotype was obtained from a man between 18 and 29 years old with Graves' hyperthyroidism. The material sequenced was blood. At the DNA level, the sequence is TGCAGTGCTAGACTGAGGGGGCCGGACACCATATATTTT. Translated, it reads CSARLRGPDTIYF.